This T cell receptor (beta chain) was recorded in a study of blood T cells in healthy people across ages. Study-wide results and limits: Donors of long life had a larger count of naive CD4+ cells and greater diversity than aged donors.

V was clipped by 7 bases and J by 2 bases, with 13 bases between them. This CDR3 comprises 14 residues. Alongside a J-beta primer mix, a sample-barcoded 5' primer served in a second PCR lasting roughly 7 to 12 cycles. In TCRdb, the 5' RACE reads were re-called with MiXCR into one record per CDR3 protein. The sample lists about 780,000 distinct CDR3 sequences; approximately 24% were seen once. As regards this clonotype: What it recognizes is unknown.

The sample also formed part of further work on T cells of mothers and their children.

The specimen sequenced was blood. The chain links TRBV12-3 or TRBV12-4 to TRBJ2-3; a possible D gene is TRBD2 (6 bases). The source is a boy aged 10-17 years in good health. CDR3 in amino acids: CASIPGLVTDTQYF. As DNA, the CDR3 is TGTGCCAGCATTCCGGGACTTGTCACAGATACGCAGTATTTT.